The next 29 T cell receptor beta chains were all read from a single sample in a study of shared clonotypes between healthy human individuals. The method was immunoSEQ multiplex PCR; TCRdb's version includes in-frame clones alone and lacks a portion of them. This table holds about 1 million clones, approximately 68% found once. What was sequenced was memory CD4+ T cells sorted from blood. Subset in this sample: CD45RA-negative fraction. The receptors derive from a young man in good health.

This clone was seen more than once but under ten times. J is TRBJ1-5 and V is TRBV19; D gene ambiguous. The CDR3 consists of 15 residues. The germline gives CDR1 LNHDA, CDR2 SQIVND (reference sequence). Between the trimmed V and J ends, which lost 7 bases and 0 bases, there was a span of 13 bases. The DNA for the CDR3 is TGTGCCAGTAAAGAGACCTCCTATAGCAATCAGCCCCAGCATTTT. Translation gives CASKETSYSNQPQHF.

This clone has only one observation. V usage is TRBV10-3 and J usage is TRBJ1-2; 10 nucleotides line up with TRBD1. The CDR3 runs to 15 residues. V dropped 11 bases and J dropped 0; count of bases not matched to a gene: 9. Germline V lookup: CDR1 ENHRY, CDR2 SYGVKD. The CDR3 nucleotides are TGTGCCGCAAAGGGACAGGGGAATACTAACTATGGCTACACCTTC. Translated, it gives CAAKGQGNTNYGYTF.

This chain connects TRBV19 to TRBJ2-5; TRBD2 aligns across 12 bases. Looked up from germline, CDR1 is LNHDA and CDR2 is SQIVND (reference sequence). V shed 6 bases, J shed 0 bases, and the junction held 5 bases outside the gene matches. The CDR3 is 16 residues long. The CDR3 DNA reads TGTGCCAGTAGACGACTAGCGGGAGACAACCAAGAGACCCAGTACTTC. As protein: CASRRLAGDNQETQYF.

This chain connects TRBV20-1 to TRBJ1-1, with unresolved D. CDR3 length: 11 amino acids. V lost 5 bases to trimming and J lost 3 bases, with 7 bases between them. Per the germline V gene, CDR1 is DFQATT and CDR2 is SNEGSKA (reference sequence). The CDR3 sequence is CSARMDTEAFF. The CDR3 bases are TGCAGTGCTCGGATGGACACTGAAGCTTTCTTT.

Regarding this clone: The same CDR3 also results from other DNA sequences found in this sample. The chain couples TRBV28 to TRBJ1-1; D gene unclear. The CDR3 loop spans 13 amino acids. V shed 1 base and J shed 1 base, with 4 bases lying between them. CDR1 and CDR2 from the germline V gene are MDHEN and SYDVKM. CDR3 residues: CASSLLKNTEAFF. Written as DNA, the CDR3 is TGTGCCAGCAGTTTATTAAAGAACACTGAAGCTTTCTTT.

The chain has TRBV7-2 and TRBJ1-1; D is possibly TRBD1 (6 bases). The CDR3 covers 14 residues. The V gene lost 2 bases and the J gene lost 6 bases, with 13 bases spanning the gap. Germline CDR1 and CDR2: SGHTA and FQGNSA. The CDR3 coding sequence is TGTGCCAGCAGCTTAAGGGGGGGGCTGGCTGAAGCTTTCTTT. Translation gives CASSLRGGLAEAFF. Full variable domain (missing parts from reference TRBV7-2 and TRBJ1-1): GAGVSQSPSNKVTEKGKDVELRCDPISGHTALYWYRQSLGQGLEFLIYFQGNSAPDKSGLPSDRFSAERTGGSVSTLTIQRTQQEDSAVYLCASSLRGGLAEAFFGQGTRLTVV.

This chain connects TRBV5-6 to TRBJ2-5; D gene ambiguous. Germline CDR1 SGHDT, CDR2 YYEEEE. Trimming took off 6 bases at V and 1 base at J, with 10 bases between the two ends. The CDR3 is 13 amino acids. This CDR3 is CASTPRPQETQYF. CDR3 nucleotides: TGTGCCAGCACCCCCCGGCCCCAAGAGACCCAGTACTTC.

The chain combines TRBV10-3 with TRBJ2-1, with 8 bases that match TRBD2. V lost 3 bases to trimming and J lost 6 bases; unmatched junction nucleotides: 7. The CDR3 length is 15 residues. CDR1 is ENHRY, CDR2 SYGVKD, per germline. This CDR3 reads CAISEAGVTANEQFF. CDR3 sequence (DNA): TGTGCCATCAGTGAAGCGGGAGTCACGGCCAATGAGCAGTTCTTC.

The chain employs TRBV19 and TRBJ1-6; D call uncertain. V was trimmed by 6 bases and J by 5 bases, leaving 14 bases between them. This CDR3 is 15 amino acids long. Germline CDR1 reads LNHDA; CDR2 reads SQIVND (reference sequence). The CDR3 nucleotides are TGTGCCAGTAGCCCCGGCAAGCCTAATAATTCACCCCTCCACTTT. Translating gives CASSPGKPNNSPLHF.

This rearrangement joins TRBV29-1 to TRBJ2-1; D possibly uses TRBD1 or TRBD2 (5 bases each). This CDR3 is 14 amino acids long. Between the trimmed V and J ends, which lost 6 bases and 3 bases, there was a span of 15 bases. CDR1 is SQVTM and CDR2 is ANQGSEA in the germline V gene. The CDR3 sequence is CSVSGTTFYNEQFF. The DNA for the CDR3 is TGCAGCGTGTCCGGGACCACCTTCTACAATGAGCAGTTCTTC.

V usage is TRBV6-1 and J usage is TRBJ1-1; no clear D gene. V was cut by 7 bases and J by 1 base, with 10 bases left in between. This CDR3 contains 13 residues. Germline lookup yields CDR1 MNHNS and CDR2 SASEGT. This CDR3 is CASKIEGNTEAFF. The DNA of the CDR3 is TGTGCCAGCAAGATCGAGGGGAACACTGAAGCTTTCTTT.

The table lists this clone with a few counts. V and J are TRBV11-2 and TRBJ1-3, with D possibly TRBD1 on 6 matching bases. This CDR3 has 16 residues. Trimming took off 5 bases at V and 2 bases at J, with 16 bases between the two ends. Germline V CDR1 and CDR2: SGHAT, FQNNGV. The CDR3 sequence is CASSRTEFIPGNTIYF. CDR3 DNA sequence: TGTGCCAGCAGCCGGACAGAGTTTATTCCTGGAAACACCATATATTTT. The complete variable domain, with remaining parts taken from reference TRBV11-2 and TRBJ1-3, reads EAGVAQSPRYKIIEKRQSVAFWCNPISGHATLYWYQQILGQGPKLLIQFQNNGVVDDSQLPKDRFSAERLKGVDSTLKIQPAKLEDSAVYLCASSRTEFIPGNTIYFGEGSWLTVV.

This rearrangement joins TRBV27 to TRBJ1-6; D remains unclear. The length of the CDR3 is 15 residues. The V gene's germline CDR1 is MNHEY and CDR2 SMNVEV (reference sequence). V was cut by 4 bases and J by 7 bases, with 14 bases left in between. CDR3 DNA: TGTGCCAGCAGTTCAACGGGTATAGGGAATTCACCCCTCCACTTT. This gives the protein CASSSTGIGNSPLHF.

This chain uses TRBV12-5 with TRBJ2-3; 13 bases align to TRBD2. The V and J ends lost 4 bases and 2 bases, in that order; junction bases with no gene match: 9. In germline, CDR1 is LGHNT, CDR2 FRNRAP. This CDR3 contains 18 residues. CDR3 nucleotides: TGTGCTAGTGGTTCGAGATGGACTAGCGGGGGACACACAGATACGCAGTATTTT. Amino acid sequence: CASGSRWTSGGHTDTQYF.

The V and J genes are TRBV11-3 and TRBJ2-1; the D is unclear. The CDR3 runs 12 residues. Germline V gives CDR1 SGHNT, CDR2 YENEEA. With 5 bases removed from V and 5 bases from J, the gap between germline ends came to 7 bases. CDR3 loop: CASSKGNNEQFF. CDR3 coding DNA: TGTGCCAGCAGCAAAGGGAACAATGAGCAGTTCTTC.

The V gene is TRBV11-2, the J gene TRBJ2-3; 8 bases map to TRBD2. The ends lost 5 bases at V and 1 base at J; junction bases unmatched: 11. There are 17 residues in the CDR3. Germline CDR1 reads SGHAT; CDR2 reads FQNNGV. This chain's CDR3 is CASSASGGWYGTDTQYF. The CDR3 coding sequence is TGTGCCAGCAGCGCCTCGGGGGGGTGGTACGGCACAGATACGCAGTATTTT.

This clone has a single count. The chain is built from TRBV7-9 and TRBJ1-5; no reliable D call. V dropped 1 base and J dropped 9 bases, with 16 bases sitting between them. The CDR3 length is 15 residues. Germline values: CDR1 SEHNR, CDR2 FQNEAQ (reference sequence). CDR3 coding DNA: TGTGCCAGCAGCTTAGTGCAGGCCGCCGAGGGGCCCCAGCATTTT. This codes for CASSLVQAAEGPQHF.

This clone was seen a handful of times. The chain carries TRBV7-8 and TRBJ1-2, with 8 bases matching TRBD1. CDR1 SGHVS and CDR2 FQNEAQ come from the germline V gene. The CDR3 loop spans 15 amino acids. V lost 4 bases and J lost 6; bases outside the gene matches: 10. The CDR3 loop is CASSSRTGKADGYTF. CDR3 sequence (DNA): TGTGCCAGCAGCTCCCGGACAGGGAAGGCAGATGGCTACACCTTC.

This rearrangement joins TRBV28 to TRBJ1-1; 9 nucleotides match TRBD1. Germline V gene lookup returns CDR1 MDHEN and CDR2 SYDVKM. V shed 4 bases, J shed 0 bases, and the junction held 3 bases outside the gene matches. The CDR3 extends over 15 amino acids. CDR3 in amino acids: CASSSGTGMNTEAFF. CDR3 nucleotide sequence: TGTGCCAGCAGTTCGGGGACAGGGATGAACACTGAAGCTTTCTTT. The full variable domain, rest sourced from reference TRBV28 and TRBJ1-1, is DVKVTQSSRYLVKRTGEKVFLECVQDMDHENMFWYRQDPGLGLRLIYFSYDVKMKEKGDIPEGYSVSREKKERFSLILESASTNQTSMYLCASSSGTGMNTEAFFGQGTRLTVV.

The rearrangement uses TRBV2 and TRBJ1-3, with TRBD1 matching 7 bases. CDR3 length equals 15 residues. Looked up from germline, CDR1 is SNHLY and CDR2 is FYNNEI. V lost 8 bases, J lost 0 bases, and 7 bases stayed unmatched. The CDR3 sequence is CASVGTENSGNTIYF. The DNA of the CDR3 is TGTGCCAGCGTAGGGACAGAGAACTCTGGAAACACCATATATTTT.

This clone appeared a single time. The CDR3 spells CASSLDAGTAPFF. The CDR3 DNA is TGTGCCAGCAGCTTAGATGCGGGGACGGCACCTTTCTTT. The V call is TRBV11-2, the J call TRBJ1-1, with a possible D match to TRBD1 (5 bases). The length of the CDR3 is 13 residues. Trimming took off 0 bases at V and 12 bases at J, with 14 bases between the two ends. The V gene's germline CDR1 is SGHAT and CDR2 FQNNGV.

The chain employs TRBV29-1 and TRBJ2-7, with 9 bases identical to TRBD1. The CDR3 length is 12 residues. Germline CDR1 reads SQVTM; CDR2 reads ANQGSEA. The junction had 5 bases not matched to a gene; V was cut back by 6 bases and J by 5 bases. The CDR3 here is CSVGQGQNEQYF. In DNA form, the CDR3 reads TGCAGCGTGGGACAGGGTCAGAACGAGCAGTACTTC.

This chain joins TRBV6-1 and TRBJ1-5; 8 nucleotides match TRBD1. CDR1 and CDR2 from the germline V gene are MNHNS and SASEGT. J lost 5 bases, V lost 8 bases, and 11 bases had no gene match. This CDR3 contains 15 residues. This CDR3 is CASSKTGVSDQPQHF. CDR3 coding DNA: TGTGCCAGCTCCAAGACAGGGGTTTCGGATCAGCCCCAGCATTTT.

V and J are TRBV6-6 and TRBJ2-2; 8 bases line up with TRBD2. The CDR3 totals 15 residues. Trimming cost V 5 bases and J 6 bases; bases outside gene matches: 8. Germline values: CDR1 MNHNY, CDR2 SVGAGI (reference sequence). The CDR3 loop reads CASSDTGTRSGELFF. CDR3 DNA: TGTGCCAGCAGTGATACCGGGACTAGATCCGGGGAGCTGTTTTTT.

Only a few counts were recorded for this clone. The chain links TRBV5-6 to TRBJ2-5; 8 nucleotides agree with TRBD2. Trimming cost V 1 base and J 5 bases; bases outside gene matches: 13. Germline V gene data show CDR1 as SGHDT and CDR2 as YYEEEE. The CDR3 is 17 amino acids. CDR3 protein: CASSLSLRGASGETQYF. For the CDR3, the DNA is TGTGCCAGCAGCTTGAGTCTGCGGGGGGCCTCCGGGGAGACCCAGTACTTC.

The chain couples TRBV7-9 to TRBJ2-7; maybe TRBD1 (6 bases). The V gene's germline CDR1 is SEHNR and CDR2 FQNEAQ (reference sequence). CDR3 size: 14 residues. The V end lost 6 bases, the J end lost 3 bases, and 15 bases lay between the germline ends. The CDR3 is CASSGDPGHYEQYF. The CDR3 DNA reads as TGTGCCAGCAGTGGCGATCCGGGACACTACGAGCAGTACTTC.

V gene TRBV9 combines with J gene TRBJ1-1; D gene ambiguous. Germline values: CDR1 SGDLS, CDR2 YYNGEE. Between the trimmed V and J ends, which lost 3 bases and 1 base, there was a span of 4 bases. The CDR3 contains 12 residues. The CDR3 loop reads CASSAGNTEAFF. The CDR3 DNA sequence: TGTGCCAGCAGCGCAGGGAACACTGAAGCTTTCTTT.

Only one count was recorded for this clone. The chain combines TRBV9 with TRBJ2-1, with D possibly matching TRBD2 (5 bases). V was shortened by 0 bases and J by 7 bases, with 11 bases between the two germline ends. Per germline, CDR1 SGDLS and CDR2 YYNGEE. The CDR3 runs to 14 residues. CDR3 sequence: CASSVVMSGNEQFF. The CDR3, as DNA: TGTGCCAGCAGCGTAGTTATGAGCGGAAATGAGCAGTTCTTC.

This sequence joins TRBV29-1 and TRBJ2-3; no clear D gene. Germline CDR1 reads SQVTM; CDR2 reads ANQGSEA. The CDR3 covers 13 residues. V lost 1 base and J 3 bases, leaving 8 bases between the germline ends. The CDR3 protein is CSVEASGTDTQYF. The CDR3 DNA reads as TGCAGCGTTGAAGCCTCCGGTACAGATACGCAGTATTTT.